The T cell receptor (beta chain) under discussion was sequenced for a study of OX40 agonist ivuxolimab in advanced cancers. In the study overall: It was ivuxolimab, an agonistic anti-OX40 (CD134) antibody, that patients were treated with. Treatment received earlier with anti-PD-1, anti-PD-L1 or anti-CTLA-4 agents was allowed, and more than 35% had some. Notes on the study in general: CD4+ and CD8+ blood T cells expanded clonally by week 6 at 0.1 to 3.0 mg/kg.

Sequencing used immunoSEQ multiplex PCR; TCRdb keeps in-frame clones, though not all of them. Of roughly 79,000 clones listed, 70% to 90% are singletons. The CDR3 consists of 16 residues. CDR1 and CDR2 from the germline V gene are SEHNR and FQNEAQ (reference sequence). V dropped 5 bases and J dropped 4 bases, with 18 bases sitting between them. Details on this clone: The target antigen is unknown.

The sequence was collected from an adult with an advanced solid tumor such as melanoma, head and neck, liver or kidney cancer. This specimen was CD4+ or CD8+ T cells sorted from blood, taken in a trial of the OX40 agonist ivuxolimab. This chain connects TRBV7-9 to TRBJ1-5; TRBD1 is a possible D gene (6 bases). CDR3 bases: TGTGCCAGCAGCGATGGCTATGGACAGATAAATCAGCCCCAGCATTTT. Amino acids: CASSDGYGQINQPQHF.